These T cell receptor beta chains were read from a single sample in a study of blood T cell repertoires in COVID-19. The assay was immunoSEQ multiplex PCR, and TCRdb's table has in-frame clones only and misses some. Of approximately 120,000 clones in the sample, over 80% are singletons; the top ten hold about 10%. The sequenced material came from peripheral blood. These receptors came from a man in his 60s with acute or convalescent COVID-19. Each CDR3 is given with its conserved first and last residue. D genes are given only for firm matches.

TRBV28	TRBJ1-1	.	CASRIDRKTFF	TGTGCCAGCAGGATTGACAGGAAGACTTTCTTT
TRBV28	TRBJ1-2	.	CASSYGPVGVRANYGYTF	TGTGCCAGCAGTTACGGACCGGTGGGAGTCAGAGCTAACTATGGCTACACCTTC
TRBV19	TRBJ2-1	.	CASSIRSGVSYNEQFF	TGTGCCAGTAGTATCCGCTCCGGGGTGTCCTACAATGAGCAGTTCTTC
TRBV6-5	TRBJ1-1	TRBD1	CASSRGGWGTEAFF	TGTGCCAGCAGTAGAGGGGGCTGGGGCACTGAAGCTTTCTTT
TRBV2	TRBJ1-2	TRBD1	CASNLLADWGQGNGYTF	TGTGCCAGCAACCTCCTAGCCGACTGGGGACAGGGGAACGGCTACACCTTC
TRBV7-9	TRBJ2-5	.	CASSLASSTQYF	TGTGCCAGCAGCTTAGCTAGTTCCACCCAGTACTTC
TRBV28	TRBJ2-3	.	CASSPYRGSNPSTDTQYF	TGTGCCAGCAGCCCCTACAGAGGGAGTAACCCTAGCACAGATACGCAGTATTTT
TRBV3-1/TRBV3-2	TRBJ1-2	TRBD1	CASSQLGQGDYGYTF	TGTGCCAGCAGCCAACTCGGACAGGGTGACTATGGCTACACCTTC
TRBV10-3	TRBJ1-5	TRBD1	CAISESAGTASNQPQHF	TGTGCCATCAGTGAGTCCGCCGGGACAGCAAGCAATCAGCCCCAGCATTTT
TRBV5-1	TRBJ2-5	.	CASSLAETQYF	TGCGCCAGCAGCTTGGCGGAGACCCAGTACTTC
TRBV10-3	TRBJ1-1	.	CAISGGRGNTEAFF	TGTGCCATCAGTGGAGGCAGGGGGAACACTGAAGCTTTCTTT
TRBV28	TRBJ2-1	TRBD2	CASSPGGLAGDKEQFF	TGTGCCAGCAGTCCGGGGGGACTAGCGGGAGATAAAGAGCAGTTCTTC
TRBV9	TRBJ2-3	TRBD2	CASSTRLAGGDTQYF	TGTGCCAGCAGCACCAGACTAGCGGGAGGGGATACGCAGTATTTT
TRBV5-1	TRBJ2-1	TRBD2	CASSGGLLNYNEQFF	TGCGCCAGCAGCGGGGGACTACTTAACTACAATGAGCAGTTCTTC
TRBV11-2	TRBJ2-2	.	CASSPRGGARTGELFF	TGTGCCAGCAGCCCCCGAGGGGGGGCGCGGACCGGGGAGCTGTTTTTT
TRBV9	TRBJ1-2	TRBD1	CASSVGTGPYGYTF	TGTGCCAGCAGCGTAGGGACAGGCCCCTATGGCTACACCTTC
TRBV4-1	TRBJ2-5	.	CASSRLLVEETQYF	TGCGCCAGCAGCCGTCTTTTAGTAGAAGAGACCCAGTACTTC
TRBV24-1	TRBJ2-7	.	CATAGDSYEQYF	TGTGCCACCGCCGGAGACTCCTACGAGCAGTACTTC
TRBV3-1/TRBV3-2	TRBJ1-1	.	CASSPWGENTEAFF	TGTGCCAGCAGCCCATGGGGGGAGAACACTGAAGCTTTCTTT
TRBV7-3	TRBJ2-5	TRBD2	CASSLSGGRETQYF	TGTGCCAGCAGCCTATCGGGGGGTCGAGAGACCCAGTACTTC
TRBV4-2	TRBJ1-1	.	CASSHRAGDTEAFF	TGTGCCAGCAGCCATAGGGCGGGTGATACTGAAGCTTTCTTT